The 6 T cell receptor beta chains below come from one sample, sequenced in a study of T cells in Graves' hyperthyroidism and ophthalmopathy. It was RNA transcripts that yielded the amplified TCR beta CDR3 regions. The primer set for the first-round RT-PCR of the TCR CDR3 was HTBI. TCRdb called the multiplex PCR reads again in MiXCR, with one record for every CDR3 protein. The sample yields around 260,000 distinct CDR3 sequences, less than 30% seen once. The specimen sequenced was blood. The receptors here all came from a man aged 35-49 years with Graves' hyperthyroidism that later progressed to Graves' ophthalmopathy.

This clonotype was picked up many times. The chain joins TRBV19 to TRBJ2-6; no clear D. Germline CDR1 LNHDA, CDR2 SQIVND (reference sequence). The CDR3 runs to 17 residues. V lost 8 bases, J lost 0 bases, and 17 bases lay in between. The CDR3 spells CASLNPGDASGANVLTF. In DNA form, the CDR3 reads TGTGCCAGTCTAAACCCGGGCGACGCCTCTGGGGCCAACGTCCTGACTTTC.

This clonotype was detected many times. The chain employs TRBV27 and TRBJ2-5; 10 bases line up with TRBD1. The germline CDR1 and CDR2 sequences are MNHEY and SMNVEV (reference sequence). The CDR3 spans 14 residues. V shed 3 bases, J shed 6 bases, and the junction held 4 bases outside the gene matches. The CDR3 DNA reads TGTGCCAGCAGTTTGGGACAGGGGTTGCAGACCCAGTACTTC. Its translation: CASSLGQGLQTQYF.

In this sample, this clonotype turned up many times. The chain links TRBV6-1 to TRBJ1-2; D is unresolved. V gave up 1 base and J gave up 2 bases, with 8 bases separating them. The CDR3 runs to 14 residues. Per the germline V gene, CDR1 is MNHNS and CDR2 is SASEGT. CDR3 sequence (DNA): TGTGCCAGCAGTGAAGGAGGGTTAAACTATGGCTACACCTTC. This encodes CASSEGGLNYGYTF.

This rearrangement joins TRBV20-1 to TRBJ2-4; either TRBD1 or TRBD2 may fit D (5 bases each). This CDR3 has 14 amino acids. Germline V gene sequence: CDR1 DFQATT, CDR2 SNEGSKA (reference sequence). The V and J ends lost 3 bases and 2 bases respectively, with 11 bases between them. CDR3 loop: CSASEGFPKNIQYF. The CDR3 DNA reads TGCAGTGCTAGTGAGGGGTTTCCCAAAAACATTCAGTACTTC.

This clonotype was seen ten or more times. The chain carries TRBV4-1 and TRBJ1-3, with TRBD1 matching 11 bases. V was clipped by 0 bases and J by 2 bases; unmatched bases: 3. The CDR3 length is 17 residues. Per germline, CDR1 MGHRA and CDR2 YSYEKL. The CDR3 bases are TGCGCCAGCAGCCAAGAGGGGGGACAGGGGGCTGGAAACACCATATATTTT. It encodes CASSQEGGQGAGNTIYF.

In its sample, this clonotype was seen many times. The chain recombines TRBV20-1 with TRBJ2-7, with 8 bases matching TRBD2. J gave up 5 bases and V 1 base, and 10 bases lay outside the gene matches. The CDR3 spans 15 residues. Looked up from germline, CDR1 is DFQATT and CDR2 is SNEGSKA (reference sequence). Here the CDR3 DNA reads TGCAGTGCTAGAGTCAGCGGGAGAGGCGTCAACGAGCAGTACTTC. Translation: CSARVSGRGVNEQYF.